This T cell receptor beta chain was observed in a study of blood T cell repertoires in COVID-19. Across the whole study: The cDNA or gDNA used as material had been derived from T cells, B-cell-depleted T cells, or PBMCs.

V trimming: 10 bases; J trimming: 2 bases; junction bases outside the gene matches: 10. Germline V gene lookup returns CDR1 ENHRY and CDR2 SYGVKD. This CDR3 has 14 amino acids. Sequencing used immunoSEQ multiplex PCR; TCRdb keeps in-frame clones, though not all of them. The repertoire consists of 400,000 to 450,000 clones, with around 87% occurring once and the leading ten covering 1.1%. The receptor comes from a man aged 30-40 years who had recovered from COVID-19. The rearrangement joins TRBV10-3 to TRBJ2-7; 8 bases match TRBD2. Sequenced input: PBMCs or T cells enriched from blood (not recorded which). CDR3 in amino acids: CATRGGELTYEQYF. CDR3 DNA: TGTGCCACCCGGGGGGGGGAACTGACCTACGAGCAGTACTTC.